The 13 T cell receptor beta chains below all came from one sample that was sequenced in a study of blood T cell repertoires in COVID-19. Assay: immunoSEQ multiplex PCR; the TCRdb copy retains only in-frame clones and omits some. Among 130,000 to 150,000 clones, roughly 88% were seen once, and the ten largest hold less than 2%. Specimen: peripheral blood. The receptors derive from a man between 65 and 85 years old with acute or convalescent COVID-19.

The CDR3 DNA reads TGTGCCAGCAGCTACCTGGGGGCGGATACGCAGTATTTT. It yields the protein CASSYLGADTQYF. This rearrangement joins TRBV9 to TRBJ2-3; D may be TRBD1 (6 bases). The germline V and J ends were trimmed by 4 bases and 6 bases, with 12 bases remaining between them. In germline, CDR1 is SGDLS, CDR2 YYNGEE. The CDR3 spans 13 residues.

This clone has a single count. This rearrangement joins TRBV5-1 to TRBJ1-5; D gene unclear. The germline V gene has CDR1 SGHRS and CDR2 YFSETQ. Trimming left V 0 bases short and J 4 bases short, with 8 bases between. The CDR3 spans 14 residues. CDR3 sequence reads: CASSLGSENQPQHF. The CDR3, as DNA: TGCGCCAGCAGCTTGGGCTCCGAGAATCAGCCCCAGCATTTT. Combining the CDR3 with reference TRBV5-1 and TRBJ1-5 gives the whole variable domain KAGVTQTPRYLIKTRGQQVTLSCSPISGHRSVSWYQQTPGQGLQFLFEYFSETQRNKGNFPGRFSGRQFSNSRSEMNVSTLELGDSALYLCASSLGSENQPQHFGDGTRLSIL.

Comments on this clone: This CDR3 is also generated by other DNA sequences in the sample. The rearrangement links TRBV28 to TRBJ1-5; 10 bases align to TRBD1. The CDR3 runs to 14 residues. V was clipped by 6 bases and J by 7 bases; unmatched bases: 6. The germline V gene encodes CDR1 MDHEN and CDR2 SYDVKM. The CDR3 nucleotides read TGTGCCAGCAGCCAGACAGGGGGCGGACAGCCCCAGCATTTT. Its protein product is CASSQTGGGQPQHF.

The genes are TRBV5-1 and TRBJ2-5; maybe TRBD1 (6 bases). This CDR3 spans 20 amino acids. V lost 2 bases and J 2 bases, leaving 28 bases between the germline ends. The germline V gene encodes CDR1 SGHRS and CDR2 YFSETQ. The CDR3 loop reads CASSFRPPGATGGHQETQYF. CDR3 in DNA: TGCGCCAGCAGCTTTCGACCTCCCGGGGCGACAGGTGGCCATCAAGAGACCCAGTACTTC.

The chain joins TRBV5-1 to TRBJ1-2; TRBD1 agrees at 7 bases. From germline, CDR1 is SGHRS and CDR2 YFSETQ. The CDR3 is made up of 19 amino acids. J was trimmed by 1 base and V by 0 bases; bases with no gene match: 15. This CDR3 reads CASSLARGSGTVINYGYTF. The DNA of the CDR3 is TGCGCCAGCAGCTTGGCCAGAGGATCCGGGACAGTGATTAACTATGGCTACACCTTC. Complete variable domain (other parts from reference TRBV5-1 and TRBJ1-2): KAGVTQTPRYLIKTRGQQVTLSCSPISGHRSVSWYQQTPGQGLQFLFEYFSETQRNKGNFPGRFSGRQFSNSRSEMNVSTLELGDSALYLCASSLARGSGTVINYGYTFGSGTRLTVV.

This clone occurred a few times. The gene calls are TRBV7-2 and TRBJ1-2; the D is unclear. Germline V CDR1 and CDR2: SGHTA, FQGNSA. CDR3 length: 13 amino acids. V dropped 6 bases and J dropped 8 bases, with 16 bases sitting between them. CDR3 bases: TGTGCCAGCAGTCGAGACCAACCGGGAGGCTACACCTTC. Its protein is CASSRDQPGGYTF.

The CDR3 is CATREGTVGGWGYGYTF. The CDR3 DNA reads TGTGCCACCAGGGAGGGAACGGTTGGGGGTTGGGGCTATGGCTACACCTTC. This chain links TRBV24-1 with TRBJ1-2, with D tentatively TRBD1 (5 bases). The CDR3 spans 17 residues. Germline CDR1 KGHDR, CDR2 SFDVKD. Trimming cost V 7 bases and J 4 bases, with 24 bases left between them.

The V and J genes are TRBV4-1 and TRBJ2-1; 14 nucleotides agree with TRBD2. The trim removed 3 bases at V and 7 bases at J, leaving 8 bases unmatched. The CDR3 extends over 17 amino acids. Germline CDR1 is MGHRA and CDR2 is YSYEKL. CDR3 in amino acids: CASSQEGTSGGFNEQFF. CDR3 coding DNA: TGCGCCAGCAGCCAGGAGGGGACTAGCGGGGGTTTTAATGAGCAGTTCTTC.

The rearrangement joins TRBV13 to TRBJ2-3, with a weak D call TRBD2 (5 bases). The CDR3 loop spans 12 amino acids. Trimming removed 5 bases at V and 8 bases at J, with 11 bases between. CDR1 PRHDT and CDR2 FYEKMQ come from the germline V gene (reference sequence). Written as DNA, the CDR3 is TGTGCCAGCAGCCCCGGACTTTTTACGCAGTATTTT. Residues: CASSPGLFTQYF.

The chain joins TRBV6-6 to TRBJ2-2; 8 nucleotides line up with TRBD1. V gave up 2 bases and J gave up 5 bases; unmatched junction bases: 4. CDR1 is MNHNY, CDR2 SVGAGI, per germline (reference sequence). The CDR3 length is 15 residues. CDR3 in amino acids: CASSYGTGGTGELFF. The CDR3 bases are TGTGCCAGCAGTTACGGAACAGGGGGGACCGGGGAGCTGTTTTTT.

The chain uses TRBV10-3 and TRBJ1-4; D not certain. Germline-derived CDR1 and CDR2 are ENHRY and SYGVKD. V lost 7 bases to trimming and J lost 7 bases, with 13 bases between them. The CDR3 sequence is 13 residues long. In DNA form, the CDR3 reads TGTGCCATCAAAGGGAGTGAAGGTGAAAAACTGTTTTTT. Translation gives CAIKGSEGEKLFF.

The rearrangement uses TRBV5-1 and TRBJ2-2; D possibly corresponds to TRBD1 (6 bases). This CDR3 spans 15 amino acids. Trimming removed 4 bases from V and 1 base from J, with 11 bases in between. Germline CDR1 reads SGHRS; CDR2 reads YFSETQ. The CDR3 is CASSPRTENTGELFF. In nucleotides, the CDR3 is TGCGCCAGCAGCCCACGGACAGAGAACACCGGGGAGCTGTTTTTT.

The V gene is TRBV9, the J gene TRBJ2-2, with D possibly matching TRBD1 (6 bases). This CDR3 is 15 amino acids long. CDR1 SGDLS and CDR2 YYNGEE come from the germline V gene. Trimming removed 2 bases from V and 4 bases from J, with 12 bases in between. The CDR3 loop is CASSVGQRFTGELFF. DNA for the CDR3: TGTGCCAGCAGCGTTGGACAGAGATTCACCGGGGAGCTGTTTTTT.